These 23 T cell receptor beta chains originate from one sample sequenced in a study of OX40 agonist ivuxolimab in advanced cancers. TCRdb's copy holds only in-frame clones and misses some; the assay was immunoSEQ multiplex PCR. The repertoire holds some 65,000 clones, about 85% seen once, with 4% in the top ten. The sample in question was CD4+ or CD8+ T cells sorted from blood, obtained in a trial of the OX40 agonist ivuxolimab. These receptor sequences come from an adult with an advanced solid tumor such as melanoma, head and neck, liver or kidney cancer.

The chain links TRBV5-5 to TRBJ1-5, with D perhaps matching TRBD1 (6 bases). CDR1 is SGHKS and CDR2 is YYEKEE in the germline V gene (reference sequence). V was trimmed by 4 bases and J by 1 base, leaving 12 bases between them. This CDR3 contains 15 residues. Here the CDR3 reads CASSLLDRSNQPQHF. In DNA, the CDR3 is TGTGCCAGCAGCCTACTGGACAGAAGCAATCAGCCCCAGCATTTT.

The chain links TRBV2 to TRBJ1-1; 7 nucleotides line up with TRBD1. CDR1 is SNHLY and CDR2 is FYNNEI in the germline V gene. V gave up 5 bases and J gave up 5 bases; unmatched junction bases: 14. The CDR3 length is 16 residues. The CDR3 sequence is CASSYKPQGGGTEAFF. DNA for the CDR3: TGTGCCAGCAGTTACAAACCCCAGGGGGGAGGGACTGAAGCTTTCTTT.

V gene TRBV28 combines with J gene TRBJ1-2; TRBD1 might be the D (6 bases). Between the trimmed V and J ends, which lost 5 bases and 2 bases, there was a span of 9 bases. The CDR3 extends over 13 amino acids. Germline CDR1 reads MDHEN; CDR2 reads SYDVKM. The CDR3 region is CASSKTGNYGYTF. CDR3 nucleotides: TGTGCCAGCAGTAAAACAGGGAACTATGGCTACACCTTC.

V usage is TRBV6-1 and J usage is TRBJ2-2, with unresolved D. V was trimmed by 2 bases and J by 4 bases, leaving 11 bases between them. Germline CDR1 MNHNS, CDR2 SASEGT. This CDR3 spans 15 amino acids. The CDR3 nucleotides read TGTGCCAGCAGTGAACATAGTAGGTCCACCGGGGAGCTGTTTTTT. It translates to CASSEHSRSTGELFF.

The V call is TRBV5-1, the J call TRBJ2-5; 11 nucleotides align to TRBD1. Judging by the DNA end, TRBJ2-7 fits better; the J call may be wrong. This CDR3 is built from 17 residues. Germline-derived CDR1 and CDR2 are SGHRS and YFSETQ. For the CDR3, the DNA is TGCGCCAGCAGCTTTCCGACCCCGGGACAGGGGGCCTACGAGCAGTACTTC. Protein sequence: CASSFPTPGQGAYEQYF.

The rearrangement uses TRBV28 and TRBJ1-4; TRBD1 might be the D (6 bases). V was pared by 2 bases and J by 2 bases, with 18 bases between. CDR3 length equals 18 residues. Germline V lookup: CDR1 MDHEN, CDR2 SYDVKM. The CDR3 coding sequence is TGTGCCAGCAGTTTAATTTTGATCGGACAGTATACTAATGAAAAACTGTTTTTT. Translation: CASSLILIGQYTNEKLFF.

This chain links TRBV29-1 with TRBJ1-6, with D maybe TRBD1 (5 bases). CDR1 is SQVTM, CDR2 ANQGSEA, per germline. This CDR3 has 13 amino acids. The V and J ends lost 6 bases and 7 bases respectively, with 13 bases between them. The CDR3 reads CSVSWDWNSPLHF. The CDR3, as DNA: TGCAGCGTGTCCTGGGACTGGAATTCACCCCTCCACTTT.

This rearrangement joins TRBV28 to TRBJ2-7; either TRBD1 or TRBD2 may fit D (6 bases each). Germline values: CDR1 MDHEN, CDR2 SYDVKM. The CDR3 has 15 residues. V gave up 3 bases and J gave up 3 bases, with 15 bases separating them. The CDR3 DNA reads as TGTGCCAGCAGTTTGCAGGGGCTGGGGGGCTACGAGCAGTACTTC. This sequence encodes CASSLQGLGGYEQYF.

V gene TRBV19 combines with J gene TRBJ2-5; D may be TRBD1 (6 bases). With 6 bases removed from V and 2 bases from J, the gap between germline ends came to 10 bases. The CDR3 totals 13 residues. The germline V gene has CDR1 LNHDA and CDR2 SQIVND (reference sequence). In DNA, the CDR3 is TGTGCCAGTAGGCTACAGGGACAAGAGACCCAGTACTTC. Translated: CASRLQGQETQYF.

DNA of the CDR3: TGTGCCAGCAGCTTAGACAGGAGGGAAGAGACCCAGTACTTC. This gives the protein CASSLDRREETQYF. The rearrangement uses TRBV7-9 and TRBJ2-5; D may be TRBD2 (6 bases). The CDR3 is 14 residues long. CDR1 is SEHNR and CDR2 is FQNEAQ in the germline V gene (reference sequence). The V gene lost 1 base and the J gene lost 3 bases, with 9 bases spanning the gap.

The chain has TRBV23-1 and TRBJ2-7, with unresolved D. TRBV23-1 is an ORF, and what it does is uncertain. The ends were cut back, 2 bases at V and 3 bases at J, with 8 bases in the middle. This CDR3 comprises 13 residues. CDR3 nucleotides: TGCGCCAGCAGTCAAGCTGATCACTACGAGCAGTACTTC. Amino acids: CASSQADHYEQYF.

V gene TRBV19 combines with J gene TRBJ2-1; 9 bases agree with TRBD2. With 10 bases clipped from V and 5 bases from J, the junction kept 6 bases outside the gene matches. The CDR3 sequence is 13 residues long. CDR1 and CDR2 (germline): LNHDA, SQIVND (reference sequence). CDR3 sequence reads: CATTKREDNEQFF. The CDR3 DNA reads as TGTGCCACAACCAAGCGGGAGGACAATGAGCAGTTCTTC.

This clone was detected once. V gene TRBV7-9 combines with J gene TRBJ2-7; 10 nucleotides match TRBD1. There are 15 residues in the CDR3. Germline-derived CDR1 and CDR2 are SEHNR and FQNEAQ (reference sequence). Trimming took 4 bases from V and 6 from J; bases not matched to a gene: 9. The CDR3 DNA sequence: TGTGCCAGCAGCTCGCTGACAGGGGGCAGGGCCGAGCAGTACTTC. As protein: CASSSLTGGRAEQYF.

The V call is TRBV5-1, the J call TRBJ2-5; D is ambiguous. The V end lost 0 bases, the J end lost 1 base, and 7 bases lay between the germline ends. Germline loops: CDR1 SGHRS, CDR2 YFSETQ. This CDR3 contains 14 residues. The CDR3 DNA sequence: TGCGCCAGCAGCTTGGTCGGCAGCCAAGAGACCCAGTACTTC. Translating gives CASSLVGSQETQYF.

By share, this clone counts as medium-sized. The chain has TRBV4-3 and TRBJ2-3; D is undetermined. Germline V gene data show CDR1 as LGHNA and CDR2 as YSLEER. This CDR3 contains 14 residues. The V and J ends lost 4 bases and 3 bases respectively, with 11 bases between them. CDR3 DNA sequence: TGCGCCAGCAGCCCGATTGGGGTGACAGATACGCAGTATTTT. The encoded protein is CASSPIGVTDTQYF.

The chain recombines TRBV4-1 with TRBJ2-3, with 8 bases fitting TRBD2. This CDR3 region has 17 residues. CDR1 and CDR2 from the germline V gene are MGHRA and YSYEKL. V gave up 3 bases and J gave up 6 bases; unmatched junction bases: 14. Here the CDR3 DNA reads TGCGCCAGCAGCCAGGCTCCCCCAGCGGGAGCAGGGGATACGCAGTATTTT. It encodes CASSQAPPAGAGDTQYF.

This clone was seen more than once but under ten times. The V and J genes are TRBV6-5 and TRBJ2-7; no clear D gene. The V end was cut by 11 bases, the J end by 3 bases, with 5 bases between. The germline CDR1 and CDR2 sequences are MNHEY and SVGAGI. The CDR3 spans 9 residues. CDR3 in amino acids: CASFYEQYF. CDR3 in DNA: TGTGCCTCGTTCTACGAGCAGTACTTC.

This chain connects TRBV4-2 to TRBJ2-1, with D tentatively TRBD1 or TRBD2 (6 bases each). V lost 3 bases and J 0 bases, leaving 12 bases between the germline ends. Germline CDR1 and CDR2: LGHNA and YNFKEQ. The CDR3 has 16 residues. The CDR3 sequence is CASSHGGPSSYNEQFF. For the CDR3, the DNA is TGTGCCAGCAGCCACGGGGGCCCGAGCTCCTACAATGAGCAGTTCTTC.

This clone was counted a few times. The rearrangement links TRBV2 to TRBJ1-1; D is undetermined. The germline V gene encodes CDR1 SNHLY and CDR2 FYNNEI. The V end lost 8 bases, the J end lost 1 base, and 11 bases lay between the germline ends. The CDR3 loop spans 13 amino acids. As DNA, the CDR3 is TGTGCCAGCGGTGTGGACCCGAACACTGAAGCTTTCTTT. It is translated as CASGVDPNTEAFF. The full variable domain, with the rest looked up from reference TRBV2 and TRBJ1-1, is EPEVTQTPSHQVTQMGQEVILRCVPISNHLYFYWYRQILGQKVEFLVSFYNNEISEKSEIFDDQFSVERPDGSNFTLKIRSTKLEDSAMYFCASGVDPNTEAFFGQGTRLTVV.

This clone showed up just a few times. The J gene is TRBJ2-2, the V gene TRBV6-1; no reliable D call. Trimming took 5 bases from V and 6 from J, leaving 10 bases between them. This CDR3 has 13 amino acids. In germline, CDR1 is MNHNS, CDR2 SASEGT. This CDR3 is CASSFGIAGELFF. In DNA form, the CDR3 reads TGTGCCAGCAGTTTTGGAATCGCCGGGGAGCTGTTTTTT.

The V and J genes are TRBV7-2 and TRBJ2-6; D not certain. Trimming left V 2 bases short and J 0 bases short, with 2 bases between. CDR1 is SGHTA, CDR2 FQGNSA, per germline. The CDR3 sequence is 14 residues long. The CDR3 here is CASSLSSGANVLTF. CDR3 DNA sequence: TGTGCCAGCAGCTTAAGCTCTGGGGCCAACGTCCTGACTTTC.

The chain links TRBV7-9 to TRBJ1-1, with 7 bases that match TRBD1. The CDR3 runs to 15 residues. J was trimmed by 1 base and V by 5 bases; bases with no gene match: 7. Germline CDR1 reads SEHNR; CDR2 reads FQNEAQ (reference sequence). The CDR3 sequence is CASSLTGTQNTEAFF. The DNA for the CDR3 is TGTGCCAGCAGCCTGACAGGGACCCAGAACACTGAAGCTTTCTTT. Using reference TRBV7-9 and TRBJ1-1 for the parts outside the CDR3, the full variable domain is DTGVSQNPRHKITKRGQNVTFRCDPISEHNRLYWYRQTLGQGPEFLTYFQNEAQLEKSRLLSDRFSAERPKGSFSTLEIQRTEQGDSAMYLCASSLTGTQNTEAFFGQGTRLTVV.

V gene TRBV27 combines with J gene TRBJ2-2, with D maybe TRBD2 (6 bases). This CDR3 is 12 amino acids long. Germline CDR1 and CDR2: MNHEY and SMNVEV (reference sequence). CDR3 amino acids: CGSRRVTGELFF. The CDR3 DNA follows: TGTGGCTCAAGGAGGGTCACCGGGGAGCTGTTTTTT.